The present T cell receptor beta chain was sequenced within a study of blood T cell repertoires in COVID-19. Study overall: Spain, Italy and the United States supplied samples that represented acute and convalescent COVID-19. PBMCs, B-cell-depleted T cells, or T cells were the source of the cDNA or gDNA that made up the material.

Source study methods: Amplifying reference gene primers gave estimates of nucleated cell counts. This table comes from immunoSEQ multiplex PCR, and its TCRdb copy is limited to in-frame clones, with some not included. That table is the source of V, J and clone size, and D and trimming were worked out from the DNA. Among approximately 90,000 clones, less than 85% were seen once, and the ten largest hold 35% to 40%. This CDR3 contains 15 residues. Germline V gene data show CDR1 as LGHNA and CDR2 as YSLEER. V was shortened by 0 bases and J by 2 bases, with 5 bases between the two germline ends. There are a few counts of this clone.

Sequenced input: peripheral blood. This sequence joins TRBV4-3 and TRBJ2-6; D ambiguous. This clonotype originated in an elderly man with acute or convalescent COVID-19. The CDR3: CASSQESAGANVLTF. CDR3 in DNA: TGCGCCAGCAGCCAAGAGAGTGCTGGGGCCAACGTCCTGACTTTC.